This T cell receptor beta chain derives from a study of blood T cell repertoires in COVID-19. The overall study: Researchers got acute and convalescent COVID-19 samples from the United States, Italy and Spain. The cDNA or gDNA used as material had been derived from T cells, B-cell-depleted T cells, or PBMCs.

CDR3 size: 16 residues. Trimming cost V 4 bases and J 7 bases; bases outside gene matches: 6. Germline V CDR1 and CDR2: MNHEY, SVGEGT. Original handling: Quantification of nucleated cells was approximated via reference gene primer amplification. Generated by immunoSEQ multiplex PCR, the TCRdb table keeps only in-frame clones and is missing some. From that table come the V and J calls and clone size; the DNA was used to work out D and trimming. The sample consists of a few hundred thousand clones, under 90% of them appearing once. This chain joins TRBV6-2 or TRBV6-3 and TRBJ1-6; 11 bases align to TRBD1. The receptor comes from a woman aged 18-29 years with acute or convalescent COVID-19. Sequencing input: peripheral blood. As DNA, the CDR3 is TGTGCCAGCAGTTTAAGGACAGGGGGCGAAAATTCACCCCTCCACTTT. Its protein product is CASSLRTGGENSPLHF.